This paragraph reports one TCR beta chain. Its matching antigen is unknown. These data are taken from a study of blood T cells in healthy people across ages. In the study overall: About one barcoded TCR beta cDNA was captured per two T cells.

Caucasian, healthy and from Russia, the donors were aged between roughly 6 and 95. Study-level findings and limits: Among T cells, TCR beta diversity per million cells dropped roughly linearly as age rose.

PCR was performed a second time for roughly 7 to 12 cycles using a sample-barcoded 5' primer and a J-beta primer mix. TCRdb fed the 5' RACE reads into MiXCR, producing one record per CDR3 protein. Here the sample spans almost 1 million distinct CDR3 sequences, just over 50% being singletons. Germline trimming cut 0 bases from V and 3 bases from J; bases unmatched to any gene: 5. Germline V gives CDR1 DFQATT, CDR2 SNEGSKA (reference sequence). The length of the CDR3 is 15 residues. Sequencing input: blood. This TCR was recovered from a woman aged 55-69 years in good health. The V gene is TRBV20-1, the J gene TRBJ2-7; TRBD2 matches at 10 bases. The CDR3: CSAREGLAEFYEQYF. CDR3 bases: TGCAGTGCTAGAGAAGGACTAGCGGAATTCTACGAGCAGTACTTC.